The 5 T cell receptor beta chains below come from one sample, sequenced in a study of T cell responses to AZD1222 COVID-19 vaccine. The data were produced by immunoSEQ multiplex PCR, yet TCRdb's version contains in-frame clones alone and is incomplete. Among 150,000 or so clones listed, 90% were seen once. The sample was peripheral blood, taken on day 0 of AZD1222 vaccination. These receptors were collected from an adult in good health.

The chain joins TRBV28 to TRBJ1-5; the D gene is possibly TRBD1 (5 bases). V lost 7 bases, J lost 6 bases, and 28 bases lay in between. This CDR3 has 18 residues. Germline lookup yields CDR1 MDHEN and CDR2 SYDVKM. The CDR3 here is CASIRPPRAGSEGQPQHF. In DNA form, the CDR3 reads TGTGCCAGCATCAGGCCCCCCCGGGCAGGGTCTGAAGGTCAGCCCCAGCATTTT.

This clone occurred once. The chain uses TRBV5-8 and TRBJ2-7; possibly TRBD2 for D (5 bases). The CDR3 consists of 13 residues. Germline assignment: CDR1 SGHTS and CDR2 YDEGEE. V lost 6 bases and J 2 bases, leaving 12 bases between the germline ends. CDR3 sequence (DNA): TGTGCCAGCATTCACCCGGAGGCCTACGAGCAGTACTTC. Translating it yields CASIHPEAYEQYF.

For the CDR3, the DNA is TGTGCCAGCAGCTTTCAGGGGCCGGGGTACGAGCAGTACTTC. Encoded protein: CASSFQGPGYEQYF. This chain links TRBV5-6 with TRBJ2-7, with D perhaps matching TRBD1 (6 bases). CDR1 SGHDT and CDR2 YYEEEE come from the germline V gene. The CDR3 length is 14 residues. V was cut by 2 bases and J by 4 bases, with 13 bases left in between.

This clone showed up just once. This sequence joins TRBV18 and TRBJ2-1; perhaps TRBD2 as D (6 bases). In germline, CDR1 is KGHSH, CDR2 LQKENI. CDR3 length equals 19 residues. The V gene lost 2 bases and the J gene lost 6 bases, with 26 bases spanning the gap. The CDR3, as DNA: TGTGCCAGCTCACCAAGGACTTCGGCCCCCCCCGGAGCGGGCAATGAGCAGTTCTTC. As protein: CASSPRTSAPPGAGNEQFF.

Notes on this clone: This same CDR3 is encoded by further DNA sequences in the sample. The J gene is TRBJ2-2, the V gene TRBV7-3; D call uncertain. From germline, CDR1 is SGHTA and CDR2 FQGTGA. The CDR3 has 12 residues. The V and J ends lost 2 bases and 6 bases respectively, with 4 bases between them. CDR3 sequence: CASSLRSGELFF. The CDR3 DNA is TGTGCCAGCAGCTTACGCTCCGGGGAGCTGTTTTTT.